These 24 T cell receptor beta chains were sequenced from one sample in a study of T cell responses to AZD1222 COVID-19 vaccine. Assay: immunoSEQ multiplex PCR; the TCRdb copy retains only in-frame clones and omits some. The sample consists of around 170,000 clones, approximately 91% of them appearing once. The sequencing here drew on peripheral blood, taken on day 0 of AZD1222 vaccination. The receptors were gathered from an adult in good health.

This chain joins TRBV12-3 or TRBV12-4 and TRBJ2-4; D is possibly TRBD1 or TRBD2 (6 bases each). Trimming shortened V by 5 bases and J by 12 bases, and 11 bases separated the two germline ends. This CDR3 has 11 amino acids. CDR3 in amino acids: CASSRGTRQYF. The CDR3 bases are TGTGCCAGCAGTCGGGGGACACGTCAGTACTTC.

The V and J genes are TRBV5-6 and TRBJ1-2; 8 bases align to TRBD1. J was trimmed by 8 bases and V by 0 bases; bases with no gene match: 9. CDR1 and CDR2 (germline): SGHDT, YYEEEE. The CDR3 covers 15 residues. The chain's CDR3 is CASSLGAGGAGGYTF. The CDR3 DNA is TGTGCCAGCAGCTTGGGGGCAGGGGGCGCGGGAGGCTACACCTTC.

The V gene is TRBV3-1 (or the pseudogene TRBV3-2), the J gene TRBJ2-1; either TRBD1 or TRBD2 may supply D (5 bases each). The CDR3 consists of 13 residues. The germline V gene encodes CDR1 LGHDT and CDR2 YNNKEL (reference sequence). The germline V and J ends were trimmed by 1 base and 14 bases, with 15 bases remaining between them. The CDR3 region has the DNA TGTGCCAGCAGCCAAGTCAATGGGGGTCTAGAGTTCTTC. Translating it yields CASSQVNGGLEFF.

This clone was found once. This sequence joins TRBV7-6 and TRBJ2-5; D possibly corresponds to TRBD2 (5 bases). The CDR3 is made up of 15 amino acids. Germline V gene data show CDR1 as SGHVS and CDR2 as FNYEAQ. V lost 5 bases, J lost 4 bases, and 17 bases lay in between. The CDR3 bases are TGTGCCAGCAGCCCAGCCCACGGGGTTTCAGAGACCCAGTACTTC. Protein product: CASSPAHGVSETQYF.

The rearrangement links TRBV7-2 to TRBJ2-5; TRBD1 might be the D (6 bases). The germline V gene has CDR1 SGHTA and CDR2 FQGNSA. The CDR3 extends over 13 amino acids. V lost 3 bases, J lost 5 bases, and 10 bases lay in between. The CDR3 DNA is TGTGCCAGCAGCTTGAACAGGGCTGAGACCCAGTACTTC. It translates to CASSLNRAETQYF.

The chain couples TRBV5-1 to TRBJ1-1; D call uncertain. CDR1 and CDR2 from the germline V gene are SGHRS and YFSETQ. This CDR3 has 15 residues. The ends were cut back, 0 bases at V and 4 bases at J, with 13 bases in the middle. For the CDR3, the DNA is TGCGCCAGCAGCTTGGGTCGCGTGGGGTCCACTGAAGCTTTCTTT. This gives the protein CASSLGRVGSTEAFF.

The CDR3 coding sequence is TGTGCCAGCAGTGGGGGTTCCGTGCGAGATGAAAAACTGTTTTTT. Translated: CASSGGSVRDEKLFF. The chain is built from TRBV2 and TRBJ1-4; no firm D call. V was shortened by 4 bases and J by 6 bases, with 15 bases between the two germline ends. Germline CDR1 SNHLY, CDR2 FYNNEI. This CDR3 has 15 residues.

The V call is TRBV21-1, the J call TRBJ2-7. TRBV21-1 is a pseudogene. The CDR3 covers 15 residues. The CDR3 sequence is CARDQRTPGPREQYF. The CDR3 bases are TGTGCCAGGGATCAGCGAACACCGGGGCCGCGGGAGCAGTACTTC.

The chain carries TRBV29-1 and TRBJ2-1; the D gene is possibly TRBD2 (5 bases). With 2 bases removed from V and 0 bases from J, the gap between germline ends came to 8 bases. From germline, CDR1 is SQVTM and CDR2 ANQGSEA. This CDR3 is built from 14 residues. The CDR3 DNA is TGCAGCGTTGAACGTGGGAGCTCCTACAATGAGCAGTTCTTC. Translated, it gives CSVERGSSYNEQFF.

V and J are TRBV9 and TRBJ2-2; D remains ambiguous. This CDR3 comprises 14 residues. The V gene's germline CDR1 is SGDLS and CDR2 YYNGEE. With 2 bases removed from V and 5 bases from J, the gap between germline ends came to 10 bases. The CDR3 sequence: CASSVWEKTGELFF. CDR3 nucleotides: TGTGCCAGCAGCGTTTGGGAAAAGACCGGGGAGCTGTTTTTT. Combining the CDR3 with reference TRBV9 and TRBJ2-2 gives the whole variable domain DSGVTQTPKHLITATGQRVTLRCSPRSGDLSVYWYQQSLDQGLQFLIQYYNGEERAKGNILERFSAQQFPDLHSELNLSSLELGDSALYFCASSVWEKTGELFFGEGSRLTVL.

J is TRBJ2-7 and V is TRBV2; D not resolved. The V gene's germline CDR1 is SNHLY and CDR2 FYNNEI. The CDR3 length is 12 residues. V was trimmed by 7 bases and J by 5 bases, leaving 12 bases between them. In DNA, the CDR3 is TGTGCCAGCAATTTTAAAAGGGACGAGCAGTACTTC. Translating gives CASNFKRDEQYF.

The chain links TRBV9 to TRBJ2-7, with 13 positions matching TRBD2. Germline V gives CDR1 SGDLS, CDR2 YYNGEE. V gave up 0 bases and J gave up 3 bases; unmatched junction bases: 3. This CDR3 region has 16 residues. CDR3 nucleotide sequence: TGTGCCAGCAGCGTAGCTGGGACTAGCGGGGTCTACGAGCAGTACTTC. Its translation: CASSVAGTSGVYEQYF.

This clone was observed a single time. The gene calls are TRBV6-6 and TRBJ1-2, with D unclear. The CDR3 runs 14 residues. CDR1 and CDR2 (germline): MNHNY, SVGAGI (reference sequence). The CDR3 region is CATARGSPNYGYTF. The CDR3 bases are TGTGCTACAGCAAGAGGCAGTCCAAACTATGGCTACACCTTC.

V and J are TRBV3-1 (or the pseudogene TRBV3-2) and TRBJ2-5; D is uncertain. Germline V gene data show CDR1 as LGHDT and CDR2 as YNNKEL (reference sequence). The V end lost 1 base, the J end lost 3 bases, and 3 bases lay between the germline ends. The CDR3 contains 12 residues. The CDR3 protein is CASSQVKETQYF. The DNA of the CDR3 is TGTGCCAGCAGCCAAGTGAAAGAGACCCAGTACTTC.

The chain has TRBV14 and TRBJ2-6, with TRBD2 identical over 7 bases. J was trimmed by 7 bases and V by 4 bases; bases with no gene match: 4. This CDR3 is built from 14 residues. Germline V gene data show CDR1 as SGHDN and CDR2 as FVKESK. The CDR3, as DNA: TGTGCCAGCAGCCTAGGACTAGATGCCAACGTCCTGACTTTC. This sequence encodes CASSLGLDANVLTF.

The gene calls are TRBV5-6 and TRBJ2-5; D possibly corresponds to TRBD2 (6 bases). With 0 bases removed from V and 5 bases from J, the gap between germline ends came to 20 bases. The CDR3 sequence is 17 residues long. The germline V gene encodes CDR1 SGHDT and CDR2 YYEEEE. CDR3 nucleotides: TGTGCCAGCAGCTTGGGGCCCCCCACACGGGAGTTGGAGACCCAGTACTTC. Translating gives CASSLGPPTRELETQYF.

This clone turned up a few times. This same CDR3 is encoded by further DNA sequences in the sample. CDR3 protein: CASSPGGGAHEQYF. CDR3 nucleotide sequence: TGTGCCAGCAGCCCCGGAGGGGGAGCCCACGAGCAGTACTTC. The rearrangement joins TRBV9 to TRBJ2-7; tentatively, D is TRBD1 or TRBD2 (6 bases each). The CDR3 loop spans 14 amino acids. The V gene's germline CDR1 is SGDLS and CDR2 YYNGEE. Trimming removed 4 bases from V and 5 bases from J, with 16 bases in between.

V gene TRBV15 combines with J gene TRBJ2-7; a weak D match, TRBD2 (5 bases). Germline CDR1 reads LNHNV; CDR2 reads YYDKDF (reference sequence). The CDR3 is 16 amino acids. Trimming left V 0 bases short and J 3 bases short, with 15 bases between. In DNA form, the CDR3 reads TGTGCCACCAGCAGAGACCTGCTCTCGGGGTTCTACGAGCAGTACTTC. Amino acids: CATSRDLLSGFYEQYF.

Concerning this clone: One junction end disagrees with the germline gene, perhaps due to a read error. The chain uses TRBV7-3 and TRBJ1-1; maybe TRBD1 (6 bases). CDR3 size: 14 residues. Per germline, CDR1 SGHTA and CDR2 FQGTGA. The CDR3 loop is CASSITGQNTEAFF. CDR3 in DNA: TGTGCCAGCAGCATAACGGGACAGAACACTGAAGCTTTCTTT.

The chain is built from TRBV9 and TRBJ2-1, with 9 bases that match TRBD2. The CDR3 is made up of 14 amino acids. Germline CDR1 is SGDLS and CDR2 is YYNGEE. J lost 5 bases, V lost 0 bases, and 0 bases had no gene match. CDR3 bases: TGTGCCAGCAGCGTAGGACTAGCGGACAATGAGCAGTTCTTC. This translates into CASSVGLADNEQFF.

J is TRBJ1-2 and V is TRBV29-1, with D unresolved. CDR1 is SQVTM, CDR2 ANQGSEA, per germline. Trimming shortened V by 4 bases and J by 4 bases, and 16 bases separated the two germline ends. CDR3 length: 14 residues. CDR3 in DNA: TGCAGCGTTGCGCTTGAGGGAACAATCTATGGCTACACCTTC. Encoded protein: CSVALEGTIYGYTF.

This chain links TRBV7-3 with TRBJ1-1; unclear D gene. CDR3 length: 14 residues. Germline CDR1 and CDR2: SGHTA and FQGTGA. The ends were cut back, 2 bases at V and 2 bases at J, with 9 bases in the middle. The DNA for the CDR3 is TGTGCCAGCAGCTTAGGAGCCCCTAACACTGAAGCTTTCTTT. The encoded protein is CASSLGAPNTEAFF.

CDR3 DNA: TGCGCCAGCAGTGACTCCCTCGGGACATATACGCAGTATTTT. Encoded protein: CASSDSLGTYTQYF. The chain joins TRBV10-1 to TRBJ2-3, with D possibly matching TRBD1 (6 bases). CDR3 length equals 14 residues. V dropped 3 bases and J dropped 7 bases, with 14 bases sitting between them. CDR1 and CDR2 from the germline V gene are WNHNN and SYGVQD (reference sequence).

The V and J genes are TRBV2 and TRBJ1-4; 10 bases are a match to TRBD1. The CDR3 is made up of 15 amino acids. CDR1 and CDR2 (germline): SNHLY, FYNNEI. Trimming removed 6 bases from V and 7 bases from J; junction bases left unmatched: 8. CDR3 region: CASRGTGVSGEKLFF. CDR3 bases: TGTGCCAGCAGAGGGACAGGGGTATCCGGTGAAAAACTGTTTTTT.